A selection of T cell receptor beta chains follows, all from one sample in a study of CD8+CD57+ T cells in acquired aplastic anemia. A single record per CDR3 protein comes from TCRdb applying MiXCR to the reads. The data contain roughly 86,000 distinct CDR3 sequences, approximately 45% of them singletons. The sequencing input was sorted CD4+, CD8+, or CD8+CD57+ T cells (not recorded which) from PBMCs. These receptor sequences come from a human donor in good health, serving as a control. Each CDR3 is given with its conserved first and last residue. D genes are given only for firm matches. Clone size appears in some rows only: once, few, many, or a class for an expanded clone.

few,-,TRBJ1-2,13,TRBV29-1,CSVEKRQSYGYTF,TGCAGCGTTGAGAAGAGACAGAGTTATGGCTACACCTTC
many,-,TRBJ1-2,11,TRBV12-3/TRBV12-4,CASSLNYGYTF,TGTGCCAGCAGTTTAAACTATGGCTACACCTTC
-,-,TRBJ1-4,14,TRBV2,CASRADVGSGKLFF,TGTGCCAGCAGGGCGGATGTAGGTTCAGGAAAACTGTTTTTT
many,TRBD2,TRBJ2-1,14,TRBV20-1,CSARTREEVGEQFF,TGCAGTGCCCGGACGCGGGAGGAGGTGGGTGAGCAGTTCTTC
-,TRBD1,TRBJ2-7,13,TRBV7-6,CASSFDRDYEQYF,TGTGCCAGCAGCTTTGACAGGGACTACGAGCAGTACTTC
-,TRBD1,TRBJ2-2,14,TRBV7-8,CASSPDRVPGELFF,TGTGCCAGCAGCCCCGACAGGGTGCCCGGGGAGCTGTTTTTT
few,TRBD1,TRBJ2-5,17,TRBV11-3,CASSFWAQGEYQETQYF,TGTGCCAGCAGCTTTTGGGCCCAGGGGGAGTACCAAGAGACCCAGTACTTC
many,TRBD2,TRBJ2-1,16,TRBV5-1,CASSLAFSGEYNEQFF,TGCGCCAGCAGCTTGGCCTTTAGCGGGGAGTACAATGAGCAGTTCTTC
-,-,TRBJ2-5,13,TRBV7-2,CASSLAGAGTQYF,TGTGCCAGCAGCTTAGCGGGGGCTGGGACCCAGTACTTC
-,TRBD1,TRBJ2-3,11,TRBV29-1,CSVEGRGTATF,TGCAGCGTTGAAGGCAGGGGGACAGCGACGTTT
many,-,TRBJ2-5,12,TRBV5-5,CASSLVQETQYF,TGTGCCAGCAGCTTGGTGCAAGAGACCCAGTACTTC
-,-,TRBJ1-1,14,TRBV12-3/TRBV12-4,CASSLTDSNAEAFF,TGTGCCAGCAGCCTGACCGACAGCAACGCTGAAGCTTTCTTT
once,-,TRBJ2-1,13,TRBV20-1,CSARDYTTYEQFF,TGCAGTGCTAGAGATTATACAACGTATGAGCAGTTCTTC
few,TRBD2,TRBJ2-2,15,TRBV12-3/TRBV12-4,CASSLSGSGTGELFF,TGTGCCAGCAGTTTGAGCGGGAGCGGCACCGGGGAGCTGTTTTTT
many,-,TRBJ1-2,16,TRBV13,CASSARGAFTNYGYTF,TGTGCCAGCAGCGCCAGGGGCGCGTTTACCAACTATGGCTACACCTTC
-,TRBD1,TRBJ2-7,13,TRBV7-6,CASSSGTVYEQYF,TGTGCCAGCAGCTCGGGGACAGTTTACGAGCAGTACTTC
many,-,TRBJ2-7,12,TRBV12-3/TRBV12-4,CASSFRSYEQYF,TGTGCCAGCAGTTTTAGGTCCTACGAGCAGTACTTC
-,-,TRBJ2-1,14,TRBV2,CASSETRGYNEQFF,TGTGCCAGCAGCGAAACCCGGGGCTACAATGAGCAGTTCTTC
many,TRBD1,TRBJ2-7,14,TRBV6-6,CASSYVTGGDEQYF,TGTGCCAGCAGTTACGTGACAGGGGGCGACGAGCAGTACTTC
-,-,TRBJ2-2,9,TRBV29-1,CSATGELFF,TGCAGCGCTACCGGGGAGCTGTTTTTT
many,TRBD1,TRBJ2-1,11,TRBV12-3/TRBV12-4,CASSLTGGQFF,TGTGCCAGCAGTTTAACAGGGGGGCAGTTCTTC
many,TRBD2,TRBJ2-1,15,TRBV9,CASSATSGGLNEQFF,TGTGCCAGCAGCGCGACTAGCGGGGGACTCAATGAGCAGTTCTTC
-,-,TRBJ2-5,12,TRBV2,CASSSYQETQYF,TGCGCCAGCAGCTCATATCAAGAGACCCAGTACTTC
-,TRBD1,TRBJ1-1,13,TRBV11-2,CASSGDRNTEAFF,TGTGCCAGCAGTGGGGACAGGAACACTGAAGCTTTCTTT
many,-,TRBJ1-1,17,TRBV13,CASSLGLLGTLNTEAFF,TGTGCCAGCAGCTTAGGCCTCCTAGGGACACTGAACACTGAAGCTTTCTTT
many,-,TRBJ2-7,14,TRBV7-9,CASSPGDTSYEQYF,TGTGCCAGCAGCCCAGGGGACACCTCCTACGAGCAGTACTTC
-,-,TRBJ1-1,13,TRBV2,CASSGLGGNEAFF,TGTGCCAGCAGTGGCCTCGGGGGTAACGAAGCTTTCTTT
many,TRBD1,TRBJ1-5,16,TRBV2,CASRYRGPGSDQPQHF,TGTGCCAGCAGATACAGGGGACCAGGTTCTGATCAGCCCCAGCATTTT
few,TRBD2,TRBJ2-5,14,TRBV5-1,CASSLNGGRETQYF,TGCGCCAGCAGCTTGAACGGGGGGAGAGAGACCCAGTACTTC
-,-,TRBJ1-1,16,TRBV10-1,CASTIDRGLANTEAFF,TGCGCCAGCACGATCGACCGGGGGCTAGCGAACACTGAAGCTTTCTTT
-,TRBD1,TRBJ2-7,17,TRBV27,CASSSQTGAQPAYEQYF,TGTGCCAGCAGTTCCCAGACAGGGGCGCAGCCGGCCTACGAGCAGTACTTC
many,-,TRBJ2-2,14,TRBV19,CASSILPQTGELFF,TGTGCCAGTAGTATTCTCCCACAAACCGGGGAGCTGTTTTTT
many,-,TRBJ2-1,13,TRBV7-8,CASSLGGLNEQFF,TGTGCCAGCAGCTTAGGGGGTCTCAATGAGCAGTTCTTC
few,-,TRBJ2-7,14,TRBV2,CASSKGEGSSEQYF,TGTGCCAGCTCAAAAGGGGAAGGGTCCTCCGAGCAGTACTTC
many,-,TRBJ1-5,15,TRBV2,CASRPRVDSNQPQHF,TGTGCCAGCCGTCCCAGGGTCGATAGCAATCAGCCCCAGCATTTT
many,-,TRBJ1-1,14,TRBV9,CASSGGQFNTEAFF,TGTGCCAGCAGCGGGGGACAATTTAACACTGAAGCTTTCTTT
many,TRBD1,TRBJ2-7,16,TRBV20-1,CSARDLVGTGGYEQYF,TGCAGTGCTAGAGATCTTGTAGGGACAGGGGGCTACGAGCAGTACTTC
-,-,TRBJ2-7,15,TRBV20-1,CSARSIGGGSYEQYF,TGCAGTGCTAGGAGTATTGGGGGAGGATCCTACGAGCAGTACTTC
-,TRBD2,TRBJ2-5,15,TRBV6-4,CASSLAGGPMETQYF,TGTGCCAGCAGCTTAGCGGGGGGGCCTATGGAGACCCAGTACTTC
many,-,TRBJ2-7,12,TRBV5-1,CASSREEGEQYF,TGCGCCAGCAGCCGAGAAGAAGGGGAGCAGTACTTC
-,-,TRBJ2-1,12,TRBV9,CASSAGTNEQFF,TGTGCCAGCAGTGCGGGCACAAATGAGCAGTTCTTC
-,-,TRBJ1-1,17,TRBV15,CATSRDIGQILNTEAFF,TGTGCCACCAGCAGAGATATCGGACAGATATTGAACACTGAAGCTTTCTTT
-,-,TRBJ2-1,15,TRBV7-6,CASSLGVPSGDEQFF,TGTGCCAGCAGCTTAGGGGTCCCGTCTGGGGATGAGCAGTTCTTC
many,-,TRBJ1-2,11,TRBV20-1,CSAGVTNGYTF,TGCAGTGCGGGGGTGACGAATGGCTACACCTTC
once,-,TRBJ2-3,13,TRBV25-1,CASNGRDTDTQYF,TGTGCCAGCAACGGCCGCGACACAGATACGCAGTATTTT
many,TRBD1,TRBJ1-5,17,TRBV19,CASSNTTGWNSNQPQHF,TGTGCCAGTAGTAATACGACAGGGTGGAACAGCAATCAGCCCCAGCATTTT
-,TRBD1,TRBJ2-2,15,TRBV29-1,CSVEDRDRGVGELFF,TGCAGCGTTGAAGATCGCGACAGGGGGGTCGGGGAGCTGTTTTTT
-,TRBD2,TRBJ2-7,16,TRBV27,CASSLSPSGATYEQYF,TGTGCCAGCAGTTTATCTCCTAGCGGGGCGACCTACGAGCAGTACTTC
-,-,TRBJ1-6,14,TRBV10-3,CAMRGSSYNSPLHF,TGTGCCATGAGGGGGAGCTCCTATAATTCACCCCTCCACTTT
-,TRBD1,TRBJ2-1,14,TRBV20-1,CSARDRDSYNEQFF,TGCAGTGCTAGGGACAGGGACTCCTACAATGAGCAGTTCTTC
-,-,TRBJ2-3,14,TRBV12-3/TRBV12-4,CASTAGLSTDTQYF,TGTGCCAGTACCGCCGGACTAAGCACAGATACGCAGTATTTT